This T cell receptor (beta chain) was sequenced in a study of T cell repertoires in aging, cancer and after chemotherapy. TCR beta rearrangements were amplified from peripheral blood genomic DNA. Study findings and constraints: Median generation probability rose over the chemotherapy interval in each cancer cohort, suggesting rebound thymic output. Compared with age-matched healthy donors, untreated hematological or solid cancer patients showed higher blood TCR clonality. The repertoire data cannot show anything about immunological memory following chemotherapy.

A mixed TRB-A/B primer pool amplified rearranged TRB by multiplex touch-down PCR. One entry per CDR3 protein, called by TCRdb with MiXCR from the multiplex PCR reads. The sample yields about 13,000 distinct CDR3 sequences, 25% seen once. Germline V gene data show CDR1 as MNHNS and CDR2 as SASEGT. The CDR3 has 16 residues. V was clipped by 6 bases and J by 0 bases, with 15 bases between them. About this clonotype itself: Its antigen is not known.

The sample was blood. The J gene is TRBJ1-3, the V gene TRBV6-1; D is possibly TRBD1 (6 bases). This TCR came from a human donor in good health. CDR3 amino acids: CASRGGGTSSGNTIYF. The CDR3 DNA is TGTGCCAGCAGGGGGGGGGGCACCAGCTCTGGAAACACCATATATTTT.